The present T cell receptor beta chain was sequenced within a study of blood T cell repertoires in COVID-19. Background on the study: COVID-19 samples, acute and convalescent, were from the United States, Italy and Spain. The analysed material was cDNA or gDNA that came from T cells, B-cell-depleted T cells, or PBMCs.

The authors' processing: By means of reference gene primer amplification, nucleated cell counts were estimated. Assay used: immunoSEQ multiplex PCR; TCRdb lists only in-frame clones, some missing. V, J and clone size were drawn from that table, and D and trimming were deduced from the DNA. The data hold 210,000 or so clones, with 82% observed a single time. The sequence derives from a woman between 40 and 55 years old with acute or convalescent COVID-19. The sequencing input was peripheral blood.

Here the CDR3 reads CASSESRQGAYEQYF. The CDR3, as DNA: TGTGCCAGCAGTGAATCACGGCAGGGGGCCTACGAGCAGTACTTC. V usage is TRBV2 and J usage is TRBJ2-7; TRBD1 agrees at 7 bases. V shed 2 bases and J 2 bases; nucleotides not matched to a gene: 6. The CDR3 runs 15 residues. Germline CDR1 is SNHLY and CDR2 is FYNNEI.